This TCR beta chain was identified in a study of T cell responses to AZD1222 COVID-19 vaccine. Across the study: Pooled together were second doses at about 4 or about 12 weeks.

CDR1 is GTSNPN and CDR2 is SVGIG in the germline V gene (reference sequence). The CDR3 is 13 amino acids. V was shortened by 3 bases and J by 6 bases, with 14 bases between the two germline ends. This clone was observed once. Repertoires were generated with immunoSEQ multiplex PCR, while TCRdb's copy carries only in-frame clones and drops some. Here the sample spans approximately 160,000 clones, 90% to 95% being singletons. The genes are TRBV30 and TRBJ1-1; D remains unclear. Here the sequenced sample was peripheral blood, taken on day 0 of AZD1222 vaccination. The sequence derives from an adult in good health. This chain's CDR3 is CAWSPRAHAEAFF. The CDR3 bases are TGTGCCTGGAGCCCGAGGGCCCACGCTGAAGCTTTCTTT.